The clone carrying this TCR beta chain was detected only a few times. Its antigen is currently unknown. There are 14 residues in the CDR3. The V gene lost 5 bases and the J gene lost 6 bases, with 14 bases spanning the gap. Germline V gives CDR1 SGHVS, CDR2 FQNEAQ. This entry belongs to a study of T-cell memory formation after mild COVID-19. General study points: Pre-infection memory showed some responding clones, and this suggested that cross-reactive memory joined.

One entry per CDR3 protein results from TCRdb running MiXCR on the 5' RACE reads. Here the sample spans around 370,000 distinct CDR3 sequences, over 20% being singletons. Sequencing input: PBMCs or a T cell subset sorted from them (not recorded which). The sequence derives from an adult woman who had mild COVID-19 (a few samples of this study predate the infection). Cell type and time point are not known. This rearrangement joins TRBV7-8 to TRBJ2-1, with a weak D call TRBD2 (5 bases). CDR3 bases: TGTGCCAGCAGCCCTGGGAGCCCCTTCAATGAGCAGTTCTTC. Encoded protein: CASSPGSPFNEQFF.